Below, 6 T cell receptor beta chains from the same sample are listed, as sequenced in a study of OX40 agonist ivuxolimab in advanced cancers. Measured with immunoSEQ multiplex PCR; TCRdb has only the in-frame clones, and not every one. The table lists about 73,000 clones, 86% of them singletons. Sequences were derived from CD4+ or CD8+ T cells sorted from blood, sampled in a trial of the OX40 agonist ivuxolimab. The receptor set was obtained from an adult with an advanced solid tumor such as melanoma, head and neck, liver or kidney cancer.

The rearrangement links TRBV9 to TRBJ2-5; the D gene is possibly TRBD2 (5 bases). The V gene lost 4 bases and the J gene lost 3 bases, with 16 bases spanning the gap. CDR1 is SGDLS and CDR2 is YYNGEE in the germline V gene. CDR3 length: 15 amino acids. CDR3 in DNA: TGTGCCAGCAGCCCCTCGGGTTGGCGGGAAGAGACCCAGTACTTC. This translates into CASSPSGWREETQYF.

The chain joins TRBV28 to TRBJ2-7, with D perhaps TRBD1 (6 bases). CDR1 is MDHEN, CDR2 SYDVKM, per germline. V lost 3 bases and J lost 4, with 13 bases in between. CDR3 length equals 14 residues. The CDR3 DNA is TGTGCCAGCAGTTTGTATAGGGGGTTTTACGAGCAGTACTTC. Its translation is CASSLYRGFYEQYF.

This chain links TRBV9 with TRBJ2-5; D is uncertain. The germline V gene has CDR1 SGDLS and CDR2 YYNGEE. The CDR3 has 13 residues. V lost 4 bases to trimming and J lost 5 bases, with 12 bases between them. CDR3 region: CASSPQIGETQYF. The CDR3 DNA reads TGTGCCAGCAGCCCCCAAATTGGGGAGACCCAGTACTTC.

The CDR3 DNA is TGTGCCAGCAGCTTACGGGGGAGCAACACCGGGGAGCTGTTTTTT. This codes for CASSLRGSNTGELFF. The J gene is TRBJ2-2, the V gene TRBV7-2; perhaps TRBD2 as D (6 bases). The CDR3 length is 15 residues. Trimming removed 2 bases at V and 2 bases at J, with 9 bases between. CDR1 and CDR2 (germline): SGHTA, FQGNSA.

This sequence joins TRBV28 and TRBJ2-1; D possibly corresponds to TRBD2 (5 bases). Germline V gene sequence: CDR1 MDHEN, CDR2 SYDVKM. CDR3 length: 19 residues. V gave up 3 bases and J gave up 10 bases, with 31 bases separating them. CDR3 sequence (DNA): TGTGCCAGCAGTTTGAGCCGGGATGGTCCTAAAGCGGTACAATGGGAGCAGTTCTTC. Protein: CASSLSRDGPKAVQWEQFF.

The J gene is TRBJ2-7, the V gene TRBV7-2; perhaps TRBD2 as D (5 bases). The CDR3 totals 16 residues. Looked up from germline, CDR1 is SGHTA and CDR2 is FQGNSA. The V and J ends lost 0 bases and 6 bases respectively, with 18 bases between them. CDR3 in DNA: TGTGCCAGCAGCTTAGCGATCGGGAAAGGGTTCGGCGAGCAGTACTTC. Translation: CASSLAIGKGFGEQYF.